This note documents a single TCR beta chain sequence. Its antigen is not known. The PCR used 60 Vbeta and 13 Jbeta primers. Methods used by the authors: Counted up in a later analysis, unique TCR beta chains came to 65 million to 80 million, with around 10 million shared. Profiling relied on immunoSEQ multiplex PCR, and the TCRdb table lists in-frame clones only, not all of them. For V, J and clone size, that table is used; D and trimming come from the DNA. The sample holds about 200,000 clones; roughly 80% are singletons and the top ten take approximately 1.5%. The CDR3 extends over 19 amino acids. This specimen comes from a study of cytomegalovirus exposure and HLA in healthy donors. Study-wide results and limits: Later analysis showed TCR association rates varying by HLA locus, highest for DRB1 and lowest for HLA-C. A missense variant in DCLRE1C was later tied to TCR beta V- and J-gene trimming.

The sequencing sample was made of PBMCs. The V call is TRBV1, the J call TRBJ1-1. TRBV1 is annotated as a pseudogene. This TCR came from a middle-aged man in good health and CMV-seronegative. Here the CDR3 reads CTSSQDDGAGAMLDTEAFF. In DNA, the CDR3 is TGCACCAGCAGCCAAGATGACGGGGCGGGGGCTATGTTGGACACTGAAGCTTTCTTT.